This TCR beta chain was found in a study of OX40 agonist ivuxolimab in advanced cancers. At the level of the whole study: Ivuxolimab was a fully human IgG2 agonistic monoclonal antibody targeting the costimulatory receptor OX40 (CD134). Prior anti-PD-1, anti-PD-L1 or anti-CTLA-4 therapy was permitted, and roughly two fifths of dose-escalation patients had received checkpoint inhibitors. Intravenous ivuxolimab was administered to patients every 2 weeks at six dose levels: 0.01, 0.1, 0.3, 1.5, 3 and 10 mg/kg. Peripheral TCRbeta sequencing was intended to test whether TCR sequence diversity was altered and clonal T-cell expansion was caused by ivuxolimab. The monotherapy dose-escalation portion (N = 52 patients) of the phase I ivuxolimab trial is reported in the paper. The dose-escalation cohort was around 83% male with a mean age of approximately 60 years, ranging from roughly 23 to 85. Of the 52 patients in dose escalation, 19 had hepatocellular carcinoma, roughly 15 had melanoma, 9 had renal cell carcinoma and 9 had head and neck cancer. Partial responses were achieved by three dose-escalation patients, of whom one had hepatocellular carcinoma and two had cutaneous melanoma.

From its cysteine to its phenylalanine, the CDR3 spans 12 amino acids. The sequence is cut down to CDR3 DNA, 36 bases in frame from base 1. According to the germline V gene, CDR1 reads MNHEY and CDR2 reads SVGAGI. V is pared back by 0 bases and J by 6 bases, with 2 bases lying between the germline termini. This clone is labeled medium-sized (0.01 to 0.1%). Its antigen specificity is not known. No base-level quality is on record; no much larger clone is a single base apart. What the study reported, not specific to this receptor: Partial responders in the 0.1-3.0 mg/kg groups had among the lowest normalized peripheral clonal expansion, especially among CD8+ T cells. After ivuxolimab, more expanded clones were found on average in CD8+ T cells than in CD4+ T cells. Low levels of normalized T-cell clonal expansion were also seen in some patients who did not respond. Which antigens the clonally expanded peripheral T cells were specific for was not determined. At doses from 0.1 to 3.0 mg/kg, clonal expansion was seen in both CD4+ and CD8+ blood T cells between baseline and week 6.

Patients with a history of autoimmune disease or receiving systemic immunosuppression were excluded from the trial. Peripheral blood for TCR sequencing was drawn from every dose cohort at baseline, at cycle 4 day 1 and at cycle 7 day 1. Samples came from an open-label, multicenter, first-in-human phase I dose-escalation trial of ivuxolimab. Adults with locally advanced or metastatic melanoma, renal cell, hepatocellular, or head and neck squamous cell carcinoma were enrolled in the trial. Before TCR sequencing, CD4+ and CD8+ T cells were separately sorted from peripheral blood. For sequencing of the TCRbeta CDR3 region, genomic DNA was extracted from the sorted cells. The immunoSEQ Assay was used for sequencing of TCRbeta CDR3 regions. Here the immuneACCESS table is served through TCRdb, limited to in-frame sequences with V and J called. Missing clones are a known gap in these copies; in checked studies unresolved V genes cover under half, and the rest lacks a known reason. This sample lists approximately 15,000 clones; around four fifths were detected once. The top ten constitute 9% to 15% of the sample.

Sample: CD4+ or CD8+ T cells sorted from blood, taken in a trial of the OX40 agonist ivuxolimab. The source of this sequence is an adult with an advanced solid tumor such as melanoma, head and neck, liver or kidney cancer. Recombination connected TRBV6-5 to TRBJ2-2; no D segment can be confidently identified. CDR3 loop: CASSYSAGELFF. DNA sequence: TGTGCCAGCAGTTACTCCGCCGGGGAGCTGTTTTTT.